The table lists the clone carrying this T cell receptor beta chain with many counts. Its antigen is not known. Findings and caveats of the study: In terms of TCR gene usage, tumor memory CD4+ T cells clustered together with blood and lymph node memory CD4+ cells, as well as with lymph node naive CD4+ cells. Tumor Tregs overlapped most with tumor, then blood, naive CD4+ cells.

The sorted Tregs were CD4+CD25+CD127-/low cells. Germline-derived CDR1 and CDR2 are SGHTA and FQGTGA. Trimming removed 5 bases at V and 1 base at J, with 8 bases between. The CDR3 is 13 residues long. Full-length variable regions came from constant-region reverse primers plus semi-nested Nested Universal Primer A PCR. TCRdb itself ran the 5' RACE reads through MiXCR, one entry per CDR3 protein. The data hold about 59,000 distinct CDR3 sequences, with less than 25% observed a single time. The receptor was derived from a female donor with breast cancer. This rearrangement joins TRBV7-3 to TRBJ1-1; D is possibly TRBD1 (6 bases). The sequencing input was tumor-infiltrating Tregs sorted from the breast tumor. DNA of the CDR3: TGTGCCAGCAGCCAGGGACAGAACACTGAAGCTTTCTTT. Translating it yields CASSQGQNTEAFF.